The 11 T cell receptor beta chains given below trace back to one sample, sequenced in a study of metastatic and nonmetastatic thyroid tumors. No treatment of any kind had been given to any patient before thyroid surgery. TCRdb reassembled clones from the PCR reads with MiXCR. This sample has fewer than 35,000 clones, with less than 25% found just once. Sequences were obtained from blood. The receptors were sampled from a female donor with papillary thyroid cancer or a benign thyroid nodule (not recorded which). Some clones in this sample may be carry-over from other donors' samples.

This clone has ten or more counts. Other DNA sequences from this sample encode an identical CDR3 as well. This sequence joins TRBV19 and TRBJ1-1, with 8 bases matching TRBD1. Germline values: CDR1 LNHDA, CDR2 SQIVND (reference sequence). This CDR3 is built from 16 residues. V lost 5 bases and J lost 4; bases outside the gene matches: 12. Here the CDR3 reads CASSERWDRSSTEAFF. In DNA form, the CDR3 reads TGTGCCAGTAGTGAACGCTGGGACAGGTCTAGCACTGAAGCTTTCTTT.

V is TRBV20-1 and J is TRBJ2-7; D is unresolved. The V end lost 7 bases, the J end lost 2 bases, and 15 bases lay between the germline ends. The CDR3 is 13 amino acids. Germline CDR1 and CDR2: DFQATT and SNEGSKA (reference sequence). DNA of the CDR3: TGCAGTGAAGGGATAAATCTACCCTACGAGCAGTACTTC. Translation: CSEGINLPYEQYF.

Worth noting for this clone: Relative to the germline gene, one junction end is altered; a read error may explain this. V usage is TRBV6-1 and J usage is TRBJ2-1; D gene uncertain. The CDR3 extends over 14 amino acids. Looked up from germline, CDR1 is MNHNS and CDR2 is SASEGT. The CDR3 region has the DNA TGTGCCAGCAAAACCGGGTTTTCCTACAATGAGAAGTTGTTC. It translates to CASKTGFSYNEKLF.

The chain joins TRBV2 to TRBJ1-6; no firm D call. Germline assignment: CDR1 SNHLY and CDR2 FYNNEI. The CDR3 is 13 residues long. V was shortened by 8 bases and J by 9 bases, with 14 bases between the two germline ends. This CDR3 reads CASRANSFSPLHF. The CDR3 nucleotides read TGTGCCAGCCGCGCAAACTCGTTTTCACCCCTCCACTTT.

Only a few counts were recorded for this clone. The J gene is TRBJ2-7, the V gene TRBV6-1; tentative D call: TRBD1 (6 bases). The CDR3 length is 14 residues. CDR1 is MNHNS and CDR2 is SASEGT in the germline V gene. Trimming stripped 5 bases from V and 3 bases from J, with 14 bases between. CDR3: CASSCWQGHYEQYF. The CDR3 DNA is TGTGCCAGCAGTTGTTGGCAGGGGCACTACGAGCAGTACTTC.

This clone has ten or more counts. The chain is built from TRBV6-6 and TRBJ2-3, with 8 nucleotides matching TRBD2. The V segment lost 2 bases and the J segment 1 base; nucleotides outside the gene matches: 8. Germline-derived CDR1 and CDR2 are MNHNY and SVGAGI (reference sequence). CDR3 length equals 17 residues. This chain's CDR3 is CASSYRFGRGGTDTQYF. Here the CDR3 DNA reads TGTGCCAGCAGTTACAGGTTCGGGAGGGGAGGCACAGATACGCAGTATTTT.

V is TRBV28 and J is TRBJ2-7, with 10 nucleotides matching TRBD2. V lost 5 bases to trimming and J lost 1 base; unmatched junction nucleotides: 5. The CDR3 contains 15 residues. CDR1 is MDHEN and CDR2 is SYDVKM in the germline V gene. The CDR3 sequence is CASSLGTSVSYEQYF. CDR3 DNA: TGTGCCAGCAGTCTCGGGACTAGCGTATCCTACGAGCAGTACTTC.

A few counts support this clone. V gene TRBV6-5 combines with J gene TRBJ1-2; the D is unclear. The length of the CDR3 is 12 residues. Trimming stripped 4 bases from V and 3 bases from J, with 6 bases between. Germline values: CDR1 MNHEY, CDR2 SVGAGI. The CDR3 sequence is CASSSRYYGYTF. As DNA, the CDR3 is TGTGCCAGCAGTTCAAGATACTATGGCTACACCTTC.

The V and J genes are TRBV7-2 and TRBJ2-5; no clear D. This CDR3 comprises 12 residues. Deletions cut 10 bases from V and 10 bases from J, with 19 bases between. Germline lookup yields CDR1 SGHTA and CDR2 FQGNSA. The CDR3 region is CAIRLSRDSQYF. The CDR3 DNA reads as TGTGCCATCAGGTTGAGTAGGGATAGCCAGTACTTC.

The table lists this clone with a few counts. V and J are TRBV6-5 and TRBJ1-6, with D possibly TRBD1 on 6 matching bases. CDR3 length equals 16 residues. V shed 0 bases and J shed 5 bases, with 11 bases lying between them. CDR1 and CDR2 from the germline V gene are MNHEY and SVGAGI. The CDR3 sequence: CASSYSGGVDNSPLHF. CDR3 DNA sequence: TGTGCCAGCAGTTACTCGGGGGGCGTCGATAATTCACCCCTCCACTTT.

This clone has ten or more counts. The chain is built from TRBV4-1 and TRBJ1-1; D remains ambiguous. Germline V gene data show CDR1 as MGHRA and CDR2 as YSYEKL. Trimming removed 4 bases at V and 5 bases at J, with 11 bases between. The CDR3 totals 13 residues. As DNA, the CDR3 is TGCGCCAGCAGCCGAATGGGTGTTACTGAAGCTTTCTTT. Its protein is CASSRMGVTEAFF.